This T cell receptor beta chain was recovered during a study of T cell responses to AZD1222 COVID-19 vaccine. Study observations and caveats: Females outnumbered males among donors, who were mostly white British; clonal diversity was possibly underestimated. Seropositive AZD1222 recipients at baseline numbered only five or six. Spike-specific TCR breadth and depth rose after two AZD1222 doses.

Comments on this clone: The antigen is not known.

The trim removed 5 bases at V and 6 bases at J, leaving 6 bases unmatched. The CDR3 contains 14 residues. CDR1 and CDR2 from the germline V gene are SGHAT and FQNNGV. Profiling relied on immunoSEQ multiplex PCR, and the TCRdb table lists in-frame clones only, not all of them. The repertoire has some 110,000 clones, roughly 87% of them found once; the top ten carry 6.5% to 8.5%. Source: peripheral blood, taken on day 0 of AZD1222 vaccination. This sequence was found in an adult in good health. This rearrangement joins TRBV11-2 to TRBJ2-1, with TRBD2 identical over 8 bases. In DNA form, the CDR3 reads TGTGCCAGCAGCACCATAGCGGGACTCAATGAGCAGTTCTTC. It yields the protein CASSTIAGLNEQFF.